This record covers a single TCR beta chain. Its antigen is unidentified. Clones were sequenced by immunoSEQ multiplex PCR, and TCRdb holds only the in-frame ones, with some missing. The sample records approximately 400,000 clones, about four fifths being singletons. This entry belongs to a study of Ad26.COV2.S vaccination and SARS-CoV-2 variants. General study findings and limits: After vaccination, reports described spike-specific CD8+ and CD4+ T cell responses as showing substantial breadth. Recipients given vaccine exceeded placebo recipients in spike-specific TCR breadth.

The treatment: over 15 received Ad26.COV2.S at low or high dose, single or two shots; roughly five received placebo; per-sample allocation not given. Samples came from day 63 after the first vaccine or placebo injection. V dropped 1 base and J dropped 0 bases, with 18 bases sitting between them. CDR1 and CDR2 from the germline V gene are SEHNR and FQNEAQ (reference sequence). This CDR3 has 18 amino acids. This chain uses TRBV7-9 with TRBJ1-1, with D tentatively TRBD1 (5 bases). Sequencing was performed on peripheral blood, taken in a trial of Ad26.COV2.S vaccine versus placebo. The TCR originated in a person between 18 and 59 years old who received the Ad26.COV2.S COVID-19 vaccine or a placebo. In DNA, the CDR3 is TGTGCCAGCAGCTTAGGAAAGGGGACCACCGACGTGAACACTGAAGCTTTCTTT. Translated, it gives CASSLGKGTTDVNTEAFF.